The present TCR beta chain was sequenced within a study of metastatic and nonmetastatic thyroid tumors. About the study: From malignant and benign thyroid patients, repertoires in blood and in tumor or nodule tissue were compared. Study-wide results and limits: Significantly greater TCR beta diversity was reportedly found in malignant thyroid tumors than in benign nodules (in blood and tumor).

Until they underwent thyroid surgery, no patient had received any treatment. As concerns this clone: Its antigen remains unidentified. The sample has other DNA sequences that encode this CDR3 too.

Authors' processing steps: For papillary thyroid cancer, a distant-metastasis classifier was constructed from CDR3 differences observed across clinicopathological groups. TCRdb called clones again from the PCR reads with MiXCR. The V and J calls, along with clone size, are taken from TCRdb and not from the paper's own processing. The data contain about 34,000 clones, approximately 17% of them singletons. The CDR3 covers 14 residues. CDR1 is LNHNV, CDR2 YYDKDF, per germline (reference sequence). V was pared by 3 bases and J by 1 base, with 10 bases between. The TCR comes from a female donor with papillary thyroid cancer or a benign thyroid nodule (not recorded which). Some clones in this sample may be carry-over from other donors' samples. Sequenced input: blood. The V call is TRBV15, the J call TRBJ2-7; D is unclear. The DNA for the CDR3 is TGTGCCACCAGCAGTGGTGATCCTTCCTACGAGCAGTACTTC. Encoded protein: CATSSGDPSYEQYF.